This TCR beta chain was captured in a study of T cells in Graves' hyperthyroidism and ophthalmopathy. Researchers took RNA transcripts and amplified the TCR beta CDR3 regions from them. Initially, a first-round RT-PCR of the TCR CDR3 employed the HTBI primer set. In TCRdb, the multiplex PCR reads were re-called with MiXCR into one record per CDR3 protein. The sample gives about 500,000 distinct CDR3 sequences, under 20% of which show up once; approximately 18% is in the top ten. Each person with ophthalmopathy scored at least 3 on the Clinical Activity Score, reached NOSPECS grade 4 or higher, and had been ill under 3 months. The diagnostic basis comprised clinical symptoms, serum thyroxine and TRAb, thyroid ultrasound and orbital computed tomography. Study-wide results and caveats: Blood shared most expanded thyroid clonotypes above 0.001. The model anticipated ophthalmopathy a median about six months pre-onset.

As to this clonotype: The antigen remains undetermined.

The V gene lost 0 bases and the J gene lost 3 bases, with 9 bases spanning the gap. Per germline, CDR1 MNHEY and CDR2 SMNVEV (reference sequence). The CDR3 loop spans 15 amino acids. The chain employs TRBV27 and TRBJ1-5; D gene unclear. The specimen was blood. This receptor was obtained from a woman aged 18-29 years with Graves' ophthalmopathy. The chain's CDR3 is CASSLSYGNNQPQHF. DNA for the CDR3: TGTGCCAGCAGTTTATCGTATGGCAACAATCAGCCCCAGCATTTT.